Each of the 13 T cell receptor beta chains below was sequenced from the same sample in a study of regulatory T cells in long-lasting Graves disease (dated by TCRdb to 2020 to 2023). Library prep was done by multiplex PCR. The reads were generated on an Illumina HiSeq 4000. CDR3 regions were amplified by Arm-PCR with iRepertoire HTBI primers to construct TCR beta libraries. TCRdb reprocessing: public reads trimmed at Q25 with fastp, clones called with MiXCR, in-frame beta chains kept. Rows with a matching CDR3 protein are joined into one entry that keeps the most common DNA and genes. The table for this sample lists a few hundred thousand distinct CDR3 sequences; roughly 23% of them were counted only once. Together, the top ten hold less than 30% of the sample. Interpreted using the paper, the time point label stands for: persistent/refractory GD, antithyroid drugs over 5 years with positive TRAb. For both TCR sequencing and RNA sequencing, RNA was extracted from PBMCs in TRIzol.

The sequencing used peripheral blood mononuclear cells (PBMCs), collected when the disease was refractory, from a patient treated with antithyroid drugs. The source is a woman aged 40-49 years with Graves disease. Donor details come from another sample of the same person, matched by shared clones.

This clonotype was observed at least ten times. The rearrangement joins TRBV7-8 to TRBJ2-3; D is undetermined. This CDR3 is built from 15 residues. Trimming pared 2 bases from V and 0 bases from J, leaving 9 bases between. CDR1 and CDR2 (germline): SGHVS, FQNEAQ. DNA of the CDR3: TGTGCCAGCAGCTTAAGGGAAATTAGCACAGATACGCAGTATTTT. Translated, it gives CASSLREISTDTQYF.

V is TRBV7-8 and J is TRBJ2-7, with 14 bases fitting TRBD2. The germline V gene encodes CDR1 SGHVS and CDR2 FQNEAQ. The CDR3 sequence is 16 residues long. V dropped 4 bases and J dropped 1; count of bases not matched to a gene: 3. The CDR3 DNA reads as TGTGCCAGCAGCTCCAGACTAGCGGGAGGGTCCTACGAGCAGTACTTC. Translation gives CASSSRLAGGSYEQYF.

The chain has TRBV29-1 and TRBJ2-7; TRBD2 matches at 7 bases. The CDR3 length is 13 residues. Germline-derived CDR1 and CDR2 are SQVTM and ANQGSEA. With V trimmed by 6 bases and J by 1 base, 6 bases remained unmatched. The chain's CDR3 is CSVAPGGSYEQYF. CDR3 bases: TGCAGCGTCGCCCCGGGAGGTTCCTACGAGCAGTACTTC.

The V call is TRBV4-2, the J call TRBJ2-1, with no clear D. The CDR3 spans 13 residues. Trimming pared 1 base from V and 8 bases from J, leaving 9 bases between. Germline V lookup: CDR1 LGHNA, CDR2 YNFKEQ. CDR3 bases: TGTGCCAGCAGCCAAGCCCTTAGGGATGAGCAGTTCTTC. Translated, it gives CASSQALRDEQFF.

This clonotype was detected many times. The junction does not match germline at one end; this may be a read error. The chain carries TRBV5-1 and TRBJ1-5, with D unclear. This CDR3 contains 13 residues. Germline V gene sequence: CDR1 SGHRS, CDR2 YFSETQ. This chain's CDR3 is CASSLAPNQPQHF. The DNA for the CDR3 is TGTGCCAGCAGCTTAGCCCCAAATCAGCCCCAGCATTTT.

In its sample, this clonotype was seen many times. The chain links TRBV6-5 to TRBJ2-5; D possibly matches TRBD1 or TRBD2 (6 bases each). Germline V gene lookup returns CDR1 MNHEY and CDR2 SVGAGI. Trimming shortened V by 0 bases and J by 4 bases, and 21 bases separated the two germline ends. The CDR3 has 18 residues. The CDR3 sequence is CASSYSIVGRGGLETQYF. The CDR3 nucleotides read TGTGCCAGCAGTTACTCGATCGTAGGCAGGGGAGGACTAGAGACCCAGTACTTC.

This clonotype has more than one count but fewer than ten. The chain is built from TRBV29-1 and TRBJ1-3; D uncertain. CDR1 and CDR2 (germline): SQVTM, ANQGSEA. The CDR3 has 14 amino acids. Deletions cut 4 bases from V and 0 bases from J, with 10 bases between. The CDR3 loop is CSVGPTSSGNTIYF. CDR3 bases: TGCAGCGTTGGACCGACCAGCTCTGGAAACACCATATATTTT.

This clonotype was observed a few times. One base away lies a much larger clone, so this may be a sequencing read error. This chain links TRBV11-2 with TRBJ2-5; tentatively, D is TRBD1 (5 bases). Germline values: CDR1 SGHAT, CDR2 FQNNGV. The CDR3 sequence is 17 residues long. CDR3 coding DNA: TGTGCCAGCAGCTTAGACTCGGCAGGGCTCCACCGAGAGGCCCAGTACTTC. It codes for CASSLDSAGLHREAQYF.

The gene calls are TRBV20-1 and TRBJ2-2; TRBD2 matches at 11 bases. This CDR3 has 16 amino acids. J lost 4 bases, V lost 3 bases, and 7 bases had no gene match. Germline V gives CDR1 DFQATT, CDR2 SNEGSKA (reference sequence). The CDR3 DNA is TGCAGTGCTAGCACTAGCGGGAGTTTTTTCACCGGGGAGCTGTTTTTT. Its translation: CSASTSGSFFTGELFF.

The table lists this clonotype with many counts. The J gene is TRBJ2-7, the V gene TRBV11-2, with a possible D match to TRBD1 (6 bases). The germline gives CDR1 SGHAT, CDR2 FQNNGV. Trimming shortened V by 1 base and J by 0 bases, and 10 bases separated the two germline ends. This CDR3 comprises 15 residues. The CDR3 is CASSLGTAFSYEQYF. For the CDR3, the DNA is TGTGCCAGCAGCTTAGGGACAGCCTTCTCCTACGAGCAGTACTTC.

The chain combines TRBV30 with TRBJ1-1; D gene ambiguous. This CDR3 contains 12 residues. Trimming stripped 1 base from V and 6 bases from J, with 9 bases between. The V gene's germline CDR1 is GTSNPN and CDR2 SVGIG (reference sequence). The CDR3 here is CAWSEITAEAFF. The CDR3 bases are TGTGCCTGGAGTGAAATTACAGCTGAAGCTTTCTTT.

The sample holds a few counts of this clonotype. The genes are TRBV20-1 and TRBJ2-5; D is undetermined. This CDR3 spans 14 amino acids. Germline values: CDR1 DFQATT, CDR2 SNEGSKA (reference sequence). Trimming cost V 1 base and J 6 bases, with 15 bases left between them. CDR3 sequence: CSARVGALLKTQYF. CDR3 in DNA: TGCAGTGCTAGAGTCGGTGCCCTACTTAAGACCCAGTACTTC.

This clonotype showed up many times. The chain recombines TRBV2 with TRBJ2-6, with 8 bases lining up with TRBD2. This CDR3 has 16 amino acids. Germline V CDR1 and CDR2: SNHLY, FYNNEI. The V segment lost 6 bases and the J segment 4 bases; nucleotides outside the gene matches: 8. CDR3: CASRLSGRAGANVLTF. Here the CDR3 DNA reads TGTGCCAGCAGACTAAGCGGGAGAGCGGGGGCCAACGTCCTGACTTTC.